Sequencing of this T cell receptor (beta chain) was carried out in a study of blood T cells in healthy people across ages (dated by TCRdb to between 2014 and 2016). Concerning the study at large: Template switching captured roughly one uniquely barcoded TCR beta cDNA molecule per two T cells in model experiments. To track age-related changes in TCR beta repertoire diversity, the study relied on deep sequencing normalized with unique cDNA molecular identifiers. Donors were grouped into four age groups: young (average roughly 16 years), middle-aged (roughly 40), aged (62) and long-lived (over 80). To avoid experimental bias, donors of different ages were distributed randomly across sequencing lanes. The study analyzed two additional independent replicas of 1 million unique cDNA reads from the same blood draw for two donors, one aged 18 to 30 and one aged 80 or older.

The investigation overall reported the following: There was a strong correlation between observed TCR beta diversity and the percentage of naive T cells measured by flow cytometry. Donor CMV infection status was unknown, potentially confounding age-related changes in expanded clonotypes. The long-lived group showed more naive CD4+ T cells, fewer expanded clones and increased TCR diversity than the aged group, suggesting age selection. Bulk unsorted PBMC profiling prevented conclusive comparison of naive and antigen-experienced compartments. Observed TCR beta diversity per million T cells fell roughly linearly with age, and a significant reduction was already apparent by age about 43. Estimates of total diversity from one million sequenced T cells were regarded as lower bounds and underestimates.

CDR1 and CDR2 are drawn from the germline V gene: SQVTM, ANQGSEA. Including the terminal cysteine and phenylalanine, the CDR3 comprises 19 residues. The kept DNA is CDR3 alone, 57 bases in frame from the first base. Library preparation was by 5' RACE. Sequencing instrument: Illumina HiSeq 2500. The second PCR ran for roughly 7 to 11 cycles and used a J-beta primer mix along with a sample-barcoded 5' primer. A template-switch 5' adaptor carrying 12 random nucleotides introduced a unique molecular identifier onto each TCR beta cDNA molecule. Each sample yielded at least 2.5 million CDR3-containing paired-end reads. All of the RNA was converted into first-strand cDNA using the Mint cDNA synthesis kit, with a TRBC-specific oligonucleotide serving as the primer. After uracil-DNA glycosylase treatment, a first 18-cycle PCR used universal primers M1SS and BC2_uni_R on all cDNA. As for the original processing: For normalization, 1 million high-quality reads, each with a distinct molecular identifier, were randomly selected from each sample. Instead of being binned into consensus sequences, reads that shared molecular identifiers were thrown out. MiTCR, run with a Q25 quality threshold and the strictest error-elimination algorithm, handled CDR3 identification, clonotype clustering and error correction. A nonparametric unseen species model using Euler transformation provided a lower-bound estimate of total TCR beta diversity. The public reads were reanalyzed by TCRdb: fastp trimming at Q25, MiXCR alignment, in-frame beta chains only. Records with the same CDR3 protein are collapsed into one entry carrying the most frequent genes and DNA. TCRdb's processing, not the authors' own work, is the source of the V and J calls. This sample lists about a million distinct CDR3 sequences; around 54% were detected once. In total, the top ten clones hold about a fifth of the sample.

Donors were a few dozen systemically healthy Caucasian individuals from Russia aged roughly 6 to 90 years. Each donor gave ten milliliters of peripheral blood, collected into EDTA-treated Vacutainer tubes. PBMCs were isolated by Ficoll-Paque density-gradient centrifugation, with at least 6 million obtained per sample. Total RNA, at least 5 micrograms per sample, was extracted from PBMCs with Trizol reagent. The percentages of naive CD45RAhigh/CD27high T cells were determined by flow cytometry on a PBMC aliquot from every donor. This clonotype has just a few counts. Its antigen target is currently unknown. Qualities for individual bases were not recorded, and no much larger clone is one base off.

Recombination connected TRBV29-1 to TRBJ2-7, and TRBD2 matches 8 of the central bases. The end of the DNA fits TRBJ2-5 better, so the J call may be wrong. Sequencing used blood. This TCR was sampled from a woman aged 55-69 years in good health. The CDR3 region: CSADRLARVVGLWKETQYF. The DNA sequence is given as TGCAGCGCTGACCGACTAGCGCGGGTTGTGGGGCTTTGGAAAGAGACCCAGTACTTC.